The 18 T cell receptor beta chains below come from one sample, sequenced in a study of type 1 and type 2 diabetes patients. Amplification started from genomic DNA. Multiplex PCR with 30 forward and 13 reverse primers amplified the TCR beta CDR3. TCRdb recomputed calls from the multiplex PCR reads with MiXCR, one row per CDR3 protein. Among under 300,000 distinct CDR3 sequences listed, roughly 50% were seen once. Sequencing input: peripheral blood mononuclear cells (PBMCs). The receptors derive from a man aged 18-30 years with type 2 diabetes.

The rearrangement uses TRBV4-1 and TRBJ2-7; either TRBD1 or TRBD2 may fit D (5 bases each). This CDR3 spans 14 amino acids. The germline V gene encodes CDR1 MGHRA and CDR2 YSYEKL. Trimming stripped 1 base from V and 2 bases from J, with 9 bases between. CDR3 protein: CASSQVGDAYEQYF. CDR3 nucleotides: TGCGCCAGCAGCCAAGTCGGGGACGCCTACGAGCAGTACTTC.

This clonotype was found once. The junction does not match germline at one end; this may be a read error. The chain uses TRBV27 and TRBJ2-1; TRBD1 matches 10 bases. This CDR3 spans 17 amino acids. Germline values: CDR1 MNHEY, CDR2 SMNVEV (reference sequence). In nucleotides, the CDR3 is TGTGCCATCAGTGGTAACCCCCGGGACAGGGGAGGGGATGAGCAGTTCTTC. Residues: CAISGNPRDRGGDEQFF.

V and J are TRBV2 and TRBJ1-4, with 8 bases aligning to TRBD1. CDR3 length equals 14 residues. Germline V gene data show CDR1 as SNHLY and CDR2 as FYNNEI. J gave up 7 bases and V 4 bases, and 5 bases lay outside the gene matches. The CDR3: CASSGTGMFEKLFF. The CDR3 bases are TGTGCCAGCAGTGGGACAGGGATGTTTGAAAAACTGTTTTTT.

This clonotype was observed a handful of times. The genes are TRBV19 and TRBJ1-6, with a weak D call TRBD1 (5 bases). In germline, CDR1 is LNHDA, CDR2 SQIVND (reference sequence). Trimming cost V 7 bases and J 8 bases, with 12 bases left between them. The CDR3 length is 13 residues. The CDR3 spells CASNPQAYSPLHF. The CDR3 DNA follows: TGTGCCAGTAACCCACAGGCTTATTCACCCCTCCACTTT.

The chain carries TRBV9 and TRBJ1-4; D unclear. The CDR3 is made up of 11 amino acids. The V gene lost 3 bases and the J gene lost 7 bases, with 4 bases spanning the gap. The germline V gene has CDR1 SGDLS and CDR2 YYNGEE. The CDR3 nucleotides read TGTGCCAGCAGCGACAGTGAAAAACTGTTTTTT. Translation gives CASSDSEKLFF.

This clonotype showed up many times. V gene TRBV7-2 combines with J gene TRBJ2-7, with 8 bases matching TRBD2. The CDR3 extends over 14 amino acids. The V and J ends lost 3 bases and 3 bases, in that order; junction bases with no gene match: 4. The V gene's germline CDR1 is SGHTA and CDR2 FQGNSA. The CDR3 DNA sequence: TGTGCCAGCAGCTTCGGGGGGGCTGGCTACGAGCAGTACTTC. Translated: CASSFGGAGYEQYF.

The rearrangement links TRBV9 to TRBJ1-4; D not resolved. Germline V gives CDR1 SGDLS, CDR2 YYNGEE. The CDR3 runs to 15 residues. The ends were cut back, 4 bases at V and 4 bases at J, with 14 bases in the middle. CDR3 nucleotide sequence: TGTGCCAGCAGCCCAGAGGTCAGGAGTAATGAAAAACTGTTTTTT. Translation gives CASSPEVRSNEKLFF.

This clonotype was observed once. J is TRBJ2-3 and V is TRBV9, with D perhaps being TRBD1 or TRBD2 (5 bases each). The CDR3 runs 16 residues. The germline gives CDR1 SGDLS, CDR2 YYNGEE. V dropped 2 bases and J dropped 6 bases, with 19 bases sitting between them. CDR3 region: CASSVRWDPDTDTQYF. CDR3 DNA: TGTGCCAGCAGCGTCCGGTGGGACCCAGATACGGATACGCAGTATTTT.

The rearrangement joins TRBV7-8 to TRBJ2-5; possible D gene TRBD2, 6 bases. The J call may be incorrect, as the DNA end agrees better with TRBJ2-3. CDR3 length: 14 residues. The germline CDR1 and CDR2 sequences are SGHVS and FQNEAQ. The CDR3 DNA reads TGTGCCAGCACCCCGGAGGGGCTCCACGATACGCAGTATTTT. Residues: CASTPEGLHDTQYF.

This clonotype was recorded a few times. The chain recombines TRBV2 with TRBJ2-2; a possible D gene is TRBD1 (7 bases). This CDR3 region has 15 residues. The germline V and J ends were trimmed by 7 bases and 5 bases, with 17 bases remaining between them. The germline CDR1 and CDR2 sequences are SNHLY and FYNNEI. The CDR3 loop reads CASISGRGRTGELFF. The CDR3 DNA follows: TGTGCCAGCATTTCCGGCAGGGGGAGGACCGGGGAGCTGTTTTTT.

This chain uses TRBV5-6 with TRBJ1-4, with a tentative D call TRBD1 (6 bases). The CDR3 runs 13 residues. The germline gives CDR1 SGHDT, CDR2 YYEEEE. V lost 0 bases and J lost 9, with 9 bases in between. Here the CDR3 DNA reads TGTGCCAGCAGCTTGGGCCGGGGGCAAAAACTGTTTTTT. Protein: CASSLGRGQKLFF. Full variable domain (outside the CDR3, taken from reference TRBV5-6 and TRBJ1-4): DAGVTQSPTHLIKTRGQQVTLRCSPKSGHDTVSWYQQALGQGPQFIFQYYEEEERQRGNFPDRFSGHQFPNYSSELNVNALLLGDSALYLCASSLGRGQKLFFGSGTQLSVL.

The V gene is TRBV14, the J gene TRBJ1-2, with a weak D call TRBD1 (6 bases). From germline, CDR1 is SGHDN and CDR2 FVKESK. Trimming took 3 bases from V and 3 from J, leaving 11 bases between them. The CDR3 length is 14 residues. This CDR3 reads CASSHVGGDYGYTF. CDR3 DNA: TGTGCCAGCAGCCACGTAGGGGGAGACTATGGCTACACCTTC.

The V and J genes are TRBV12-3 or TRBV12-4 and TRBJ1-6; D perhaps matches TRBD1 (6 bases). V was trimmed by 3 bases and J by 10 bases, leaving 16 bases between them. The CDR3 has 15 residues. CDR3 nucleotides: TGTGCCAGCAGTTTGCAGGGGAGCGTTTGGTCACCCCTCCACTTT. Protein product: CASSLQGSVWSPLHF.

Here the CDR3 DNA reads TGTGCCAGCAGACAATTTTACAATGAGCAGTTCTTC. Protein sequence: CASRQFYNEQFF. The chain joins TRBV25-1 to TRBJ2-1; D gene uncertain. The CDR3 has 12 residues. Trimming cost V 6 bases and J 4 bases, with 7 bases left between them. Germline V gene data show CDR1 as MGHDK and CDR2 as SYGVNS.

There are a few counts of this clonotype. The J gene is TRBJ2-2, the V gene TRBV19; perhaps TRBD2 as D (5 bases). Germline V lookup: CDR1 LNHDA, CDR2 SQIVND (reference sequence). The length of the CDR3 is 18 residues. V lost 9 bases and J 4 bases, leaving 27 bases between the germline ends. The CDR3 spells CASRRSGGVTRGTGELFF. CDR3 nucleotides: TGTGCCAGCAGGCGGAGCGGCGGAGTGACCCGAGGCACCGGGGAGCTGTTTTTT.

The V call is TRBV15, the J call TRBJ2-1; a possible D gene is TRBD1 (6 bases). The V end was cut by 8 bases, the J end by 3 bases, with 17 bases between. CDR1 is LNHNV and CDR2 is YYDKDF in the germline V gene (reference sequence). The CDR3 has 15 residues. This chain's CDR3 is CATAKRDTSYNEQFF. The CDR3, as DNA: TGTGCCACCGCCAAACGGGACACCAGCTACAATGAGCAGTTCTTC.

This clonotype was seen only a few times. The chain is built from TRBV20-1 and TRBJ2-3; D gene ambiguous. The germline V gene encodes CDR1 DFQATT and CDR2 SNEGSKA (reference sequence). V lost 3 bases and J lost 0, with 16 bases in between. CDR3 length equals 16 residues. CDR3 loop: CSARGMTATSTDTQYF. The CDR3 DNA sequence: TGCAGTGCTAGGGGTATGACGGCCACTAGCACAGATACGCAGTATTTT.

This clonotype was counted a single time. The rearrangement joins TRBV27 to TRBJ1-1, with a weak D call TRBD1 (5 bases). CDR3 length equals 14 residues. Between the trimmed V and J ends, which lost 3 bases and 4 bases, there was a span of 12 bases. Germline V CDR1 and CDR2: MNHEY, SMNVEV (reference sequence). DNA of the CDR3: TGTGCCAGCAGTTTTGCAGGGCTCGGCACTGAAGCTTTCTTT. Protein: CASSFAGLGTEAFF.